This T cell receptor (beta chain) was sequenced in a study of T-cell reconstitution after alpha-beta-depleted transplantation in children. To note about this clonotype: Its antigen is not identified.

Overall study results and limits: T-cell counts and diversity were attributed mostly to newly produced T cells one year after transplant. Recipient T cells and thymic progenitors that survived were the source of the high TCRbeta diversity seen at day 60 in some patients. It was reported that alpha-beta T cells came from several hundred expanded graft clones (about two months after transplant).

Unique molecular identifiers were built into the TCRbeta library. MiXCR was run by TCRdb on the PCR reads, yielding one entry per CDR3 protein. The sample yields around 450,000 distinct CDR3 sequences, 43% seen once. This CDR3 is built from 15 residues. V trimming: 5 bases; J trimming: 9 bases; junction bases outside the gene matches: 13. In germline, CDR1 is SGHTA, CDR2 FQGNSA. The J gene is TRBJ2-7, the V gene TRBV7-2; 10 bases are a match to TRBD1. The starting material was PBMCs, obtained before TCRalphabeta/CD19-depleted stem cell transplant. The receptor's source is a girl between 2 and 10 years old with aplastic anemia, due to receive a stem cell transplant. CDR3 DNA sequence: TGTGCCAGCAGCGCCTCCGGGACAGGGGCCACAGGGCAGTACTTC. Protein product: CASSASGTGATGQYF.